Listed below are T cell receptor beta chains from one sample, sequenced in a study of CD8 T cells in Susac syndrome. TCRdb itself ran the immunoSEQ multiplex PCR reads through MiXCR, one entry per CDR3 protein. The sample includes around 190,000 distinct CDR3 sequences, approximately 94% of them seen just once. The specimen was CD4+ T cells from PBMCs. The receptors come from a human donor in good health. CDR3s include the opening cysteine and the closing phenylalanine or tryptophan. A D gene is named only where the DNA matches it firmly. Size values are once, few and many counts, or a class for expanded clones, and some rows have none.

j_call cdr3_length v_call clone_size d_call cdr3_aa cdr3_nt
TRBJ2-5 15 TRBV3-1 NA NA CASSSKKLPQETQYF TGTGCCAGCAGTTCAAAAAAGCTGCCACAAGAGACCCAGTACTTC
TRBJ2-5 14 TRBV11-2 NA NA CASNWGGGQETQYF TGTGCCAGCAATTGGGGGGGCGGACAAGAGACCCAGTACTTC
TRBJ2-1 14 TRBV6-1 few NA CASSSLVVRNEQFF TGTGCCAGCAGTTCCTTGGTTGTCCGCAATGAGCAGTTCTTC
TRBJ2-7 15 TRBV12-3/TRBV12-4 NA NA CASSLILGGSYEQYF TGTGCCAGCAGTCTGATCCTAGGGGGCTCCTACGAGCAGTACTTC
TRBJ2-3 14 TRBV29-1 NA NA CSVVAGASTDTQYF TGCAGCGTTGTAGCCGGAGCTAGCACAGATACGCAGTATTTT
TRBJ2-1 11 TRBV20-1 NA NA CSATMDHEQFF TGCAGTGCTACAATGGACCATGAGCAGTTCTTC
TRBJ2-7 13 TRBV25-1 NA NA CASSESWDYEQYF TGTGCCAGCAGTGAATCCTGGGACTACGAGCAGTACTTC
TRBJ2-4 12 TRBV11-2 NA NA CASSALLFGQYF TGTGCCAGCAGCGCCCTCCTATTTGGCCAGTACTTC
TRBJ1-2 13 TRBV30 NA NA CAWSVQGRYGYTF TGTGCCTGGAGTGTACAGGGACGCTATGGCTACACCTTC
TRBJ2-7 13 TRBV20-1 once NA CSARSGRIYEQYF TGCAGTGCTAGATCGGGACGGATATACGAGCAGTACTTC
TRBJ2-2 15 TRBV20-1 NA TRBD2 CSARNGRVITGELFF TGCAGTGCTAGGAACGGGAGGGTGATCACCGGGGAGCTGTTTTTT
TRBJ2-3 15 TRBV6-2/TRBV6-3 NA TRBD2 CASSRLAGSTDTQYF TGTGCCAGCAGTCGGCTAGCGGGTAGCACAGATACGCAGTATTTT
TRBJ2-5 13 TRBV20-1 NA NA CSGQAGRQETQYF TGCTCAGGGCAGGCGGGGAGACAAGAGACCCAGTACTTC
TRBJ1-1 12 TRBV12-3/TRBV12-4 few NA CASSRSNTEAFF TGTGCCAGCAGCAGGTCCAACACTGAAGCTTTCTTT
TRBJ1-5 16 TRBV5-6 NA TRBD1 CASSRTGGNSNQPQHF TGTGCCAGCAGCCGGACAGGAGGTAATAGCAATCAGCCCCAGCATTTT
TRBJ1-1 12 TRBV30 NA NA CAGDLKSAEAFF TGTGCCGGGGACCTTAAATCCGCTGAAGCTTTCTTT
TRBJ2-5 12 TRBV30 once NA CAWSVGQKTQYF TGTGCCTGGAGTGTTGGCCAGAAGACCCAGTACTTC
TRBJ2-4 15 TRBV20-1 NA TRBD1 CSAEDRGLAKNIQYF TGCAGTGCTGAGGACAGGGGACTAGCCAAAAACATTCAGTACTTC
TRBJ1-1 12 TRBV20-1 NA NA CSAAKGATEAFF TGCAGTGCGGCTAAAGGGGCCACTGAAGCTTTCTTT
TRBJ2-7 14 TRBV6-6 NA NA CASSYSGAWYEQYF TGTGCCAGCAGTTACTCGGGGGCCTGGTACGAGCAGTACTTC
TRBJ2-3 17 TRBV24-1 NA TRBD2 CATSDFPPREATDTQYF TGTGCCACCAGTGATTTCCCCCCTCGGGAGGCCACAGATACGCAGTATTTT
TRBJ2-7 20 TRBV27 NA TRBD2 CASPPDGVPGTSGSSYEQYF TGTGCCAGCCCCCCGGACGGAGTCCCTGGGACTAGCGGGAGCTCCTACGAACAGTACTTC
TRBJ2-5 17 TRBV4-3 NA TRBD2 CASSQDASGGGRETQYF TGCGCCAGCAGCCAAGACGCTAGCGGGGGAGGGAGGGAGACCCAGTACTTC
TRBJ1-1 13 TRBV30 few NA CAWSVLRNTEAFF TGTGCCTGGAGTGTACTCAGGAACACTGAAGCTTTCTTT
TRBJ1-2 12 TRBV28 NA NA CASSLGGHGYTF TGTGCCAGCAGTTTAGGGGGTCATGGCTACACCTTC
TRBJ2-1 15 TRBV9 NA NA CASSVPGPPHNEQFF TGTGCCAGCAGCGTACCGGGACCCCCCCACAATGAGCAGTTCTTC
TRBJ2-6 13 TRBV2 NA NA CAGTRSGANVLTF TGTGCCGGAACCAGGTCTGGGGCCAACGTCCTGACTTTC
TRBJ2-3 13 TRBV4-3 NA NA CASSRQETDTQYF TGCGCCAGCAGCCGACAGGAAACAGATACGCAGTATTTT
TRBJ2-7 15 TRBV20-1 NA TRBD2 CSARGLAGGLGEQYF TGCAGTGCTAGAGGTCTAGCGGGAGGTCTTGGCGAGCAGTACTTC
TRBJ2-3 15 TRBV24-1 NA TRBD1 CATSKGQGSTDTQYF TGTGCCACCAGTAAAGGACAGGGGAGCACAGATACGCAGTATTTT
TRBJ2-3 12 TRBV20-1 NA NA CSARGPGDTQYF TGCAGTGCTAGAGGACCGGGGGATACGCAGTATTTT
TRBJ1-1 13 TRBV5-1 NA NA CASSLMRETEAFF TGCGCCAGCAGCTTGATGAGGGAAACTGAAGCTTTCTTT
TRBJ2-3 15 TRBV11-2 NA TRBD2 CASSQGTSSTDTQYF TGTGCCAGCAGCCAGGGGACTAGTAGCACAGATACGCAGTATTTT
TRBJ2-1 13 TRBV29-1 NA NA CSVDGVTAGEQFF TGCAGCGTTGATGGCGTGACGGCGGGTGAGCAGTTCTTC
TRBJ2-7 12 TRBV20-1 NA NA CSAPGTRGEQYF TGCAGTGCCCCCGGGACCCGCGGCGAGCAGTACTTC
TRBJ2-1 18 TRBV20-1 NA TRBD1 CSAEGQGAGGLSYNEQFF TGCAGTGCGGAGGGACAGGGGGCGGGCGGTCTCTCCTACAATGAGCAGTTCTTC
TRBJ1-2 11 TRBV29-1 NA NA CSVWSNYGYTF TGCAGCGTATGGTCTAACTATGGCTACACCTTC
TRBJ2-1 14 TRBV18 NA TRBD1 CASSPAGTGPRKVF TGTGCCAGCTCACCGGCCGGGACAGGCCCCAGAAAGGTCTTC
TRBJ2-5 10 TRBV20-1 once NA CSVSAGTQYF TGCAGTGTATCGGCGGGGACCCAGTACTTC
TRBJ1-3 15 TRBV7-9 NA NA CASSPVGSSGNTIYF TGTGCCAGCAGCCCAGTTGGGAGCTCTGGAAACACCATATATTTT
TRBJ2-1 16 TRBV19 NA NA CASSILITSTYNEQFF TGTGCCAGTAGTATCCTAATCACTAGCACCTACAATGAGCAGTTCTTC
TRBJ2-1 10 TRBV27 NA NA CASSGNEQFF TGTGCCAGCTCGGGCAATGAGCAGTTCTTC
TRBJ1-2 13 TRBV20-1 NA TRBD1 CSASTGERYGYTF TGCAGTGCATCGACAGGGGAGAGGTATGGCTACACCTTC
TRBJ2-3 15 TRBV5-1 NA NA CASSPGLTSTDTQYF TGCGCCAGCAGTCCCGGACTAACAAGCACAGATACGCAGTATTTT